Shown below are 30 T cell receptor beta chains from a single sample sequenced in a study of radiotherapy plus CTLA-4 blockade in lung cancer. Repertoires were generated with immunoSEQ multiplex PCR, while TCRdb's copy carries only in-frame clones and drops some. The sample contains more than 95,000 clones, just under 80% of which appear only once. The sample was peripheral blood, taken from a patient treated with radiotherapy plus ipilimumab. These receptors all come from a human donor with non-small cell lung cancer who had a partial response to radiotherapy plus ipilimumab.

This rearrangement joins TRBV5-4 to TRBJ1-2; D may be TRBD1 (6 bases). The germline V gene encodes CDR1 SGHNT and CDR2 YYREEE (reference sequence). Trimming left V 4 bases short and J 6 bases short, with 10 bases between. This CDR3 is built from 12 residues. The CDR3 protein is CASSLDSNGYTF. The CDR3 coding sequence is TGTGCCAGCAGCCTGGACAGCAATGGCTACACCTTC.

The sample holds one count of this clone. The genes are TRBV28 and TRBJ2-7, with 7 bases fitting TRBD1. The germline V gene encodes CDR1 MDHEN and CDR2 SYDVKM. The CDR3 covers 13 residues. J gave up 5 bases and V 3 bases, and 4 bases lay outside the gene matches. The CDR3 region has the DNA TGTGCCAGCAGTTTCTACAGGGGCGACGAGCAGTACTTC. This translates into CASSFYRGDEQYF.

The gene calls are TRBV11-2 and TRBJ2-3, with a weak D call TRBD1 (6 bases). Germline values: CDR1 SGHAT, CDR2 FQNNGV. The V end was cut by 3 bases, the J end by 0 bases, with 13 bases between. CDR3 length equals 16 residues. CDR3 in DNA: TGTGCCAGCAGCTTCCGGGACAAACCAAGCACAGATACGCAGTATTTT. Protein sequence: CASSFRDKPSTDTQYF.

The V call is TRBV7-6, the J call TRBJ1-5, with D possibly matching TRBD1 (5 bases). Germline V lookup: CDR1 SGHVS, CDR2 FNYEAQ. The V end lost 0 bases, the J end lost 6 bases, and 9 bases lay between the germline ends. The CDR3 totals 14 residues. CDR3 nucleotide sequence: TGTGCCAGCAGCTTAGCGGGGGGGGGTCAGCCCCAGCATTTT. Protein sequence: CASSLAGGGQPQHF.

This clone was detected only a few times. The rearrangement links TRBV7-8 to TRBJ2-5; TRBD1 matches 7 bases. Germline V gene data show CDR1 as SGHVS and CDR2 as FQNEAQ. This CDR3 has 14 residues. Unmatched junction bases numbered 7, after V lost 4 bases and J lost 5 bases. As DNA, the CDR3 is TGTGCCAGCAGCTCCGACAGGGTGGGTGAGACCCAGTACTTC. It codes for CASSSDRVGETQYF.

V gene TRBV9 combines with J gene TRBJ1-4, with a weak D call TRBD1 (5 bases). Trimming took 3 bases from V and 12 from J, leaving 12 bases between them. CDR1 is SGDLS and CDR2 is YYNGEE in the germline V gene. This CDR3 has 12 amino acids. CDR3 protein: CASSAGGGELFF. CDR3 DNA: TGTGCCAGCAGCGCCGGGGGAGGGGAACTGTTTTTT. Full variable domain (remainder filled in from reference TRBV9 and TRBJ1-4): DSGVTQTPKHLITATGQRVTLRCSPRSGDLSVYWYQQSLDQGLQFLIQYYNGEERAKGNILERFSAQQFPDLHSELNLSSLELGDSALYFCASSAGGGELFFGSGTQLSVL.

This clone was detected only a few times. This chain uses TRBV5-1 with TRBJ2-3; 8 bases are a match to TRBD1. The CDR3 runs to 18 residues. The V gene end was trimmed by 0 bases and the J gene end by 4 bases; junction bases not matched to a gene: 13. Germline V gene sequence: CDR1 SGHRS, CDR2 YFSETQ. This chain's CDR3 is CASSLAQGALLEADTQYF. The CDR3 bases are TGCGCCAGCAGCTTGGCTCAGGGGGCACTACTGGAGGCAGATACGCAGTATTTT.

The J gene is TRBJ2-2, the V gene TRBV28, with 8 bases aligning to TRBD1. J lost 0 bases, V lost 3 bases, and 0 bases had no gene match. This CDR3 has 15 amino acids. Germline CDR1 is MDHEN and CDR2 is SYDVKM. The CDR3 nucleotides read TGTGCCAGCAGTTTCAGGGGGCCGAACACCGGGGAGCTGTTTTTT. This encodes CASSFRGPNTGELFF.

The CDR3 nucleotides read TGTGCCAGCAGTTTCCGCCACGGGGATGGCTACACCTTC. It is translated as CASSFRHGDGYTF. The chain carries TRBV28 and TRBJ1-2; no definite D call. Per germline, CDR1 MDHEN and CDR2 SYDVKM. Trimming removed 3 bases at V and 6 bases at J, with 11 bases between. The CDR3 spans 13 residues.

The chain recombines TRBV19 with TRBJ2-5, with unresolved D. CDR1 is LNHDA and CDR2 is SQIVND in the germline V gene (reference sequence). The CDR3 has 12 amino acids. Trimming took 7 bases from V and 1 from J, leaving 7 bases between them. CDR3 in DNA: TGTGCCAGTACAAACAGCCAAGAGACCCAGTACTTC. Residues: CASTNSQETQYF.

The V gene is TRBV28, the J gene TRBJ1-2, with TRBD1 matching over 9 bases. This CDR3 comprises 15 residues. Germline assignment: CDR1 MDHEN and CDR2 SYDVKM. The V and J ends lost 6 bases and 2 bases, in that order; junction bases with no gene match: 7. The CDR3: CASSAPGQGNYGYTF. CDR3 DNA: TGTGCCAGCAGCGCTCCGGGACAGGGAAACTATGGCTACACCTTC.

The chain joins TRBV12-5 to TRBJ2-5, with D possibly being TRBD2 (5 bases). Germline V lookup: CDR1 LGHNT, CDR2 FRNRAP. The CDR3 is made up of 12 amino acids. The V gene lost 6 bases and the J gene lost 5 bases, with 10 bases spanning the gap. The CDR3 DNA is TGTGCTAGTGGCCCTCGAGGGGAGACCCAGTACTTC. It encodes CASGPRGETQYF.

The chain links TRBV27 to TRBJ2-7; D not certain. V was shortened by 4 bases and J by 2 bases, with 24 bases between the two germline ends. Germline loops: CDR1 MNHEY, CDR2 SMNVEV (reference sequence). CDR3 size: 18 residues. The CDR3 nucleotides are TGTGCCAGCAGTTCCGTGCTGGCTCCCAATCGGAGACCCTACGAGCAGTACTTC. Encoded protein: CASSSVLAPNRRPYEQYF.

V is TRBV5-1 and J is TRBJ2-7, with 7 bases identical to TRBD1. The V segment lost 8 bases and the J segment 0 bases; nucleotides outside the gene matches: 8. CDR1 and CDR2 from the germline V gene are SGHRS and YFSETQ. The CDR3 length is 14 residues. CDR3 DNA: TGCGCCAGTAAACGGGACAGCAGCTCCTACGAGCAGTACTTC. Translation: CASKRDSSSYEQYF.

The CDR3 spells CASSFWTPSGGYTF. The CDR3, as DNA: TGTGCCAGCAGCTTCTGGACCCCCTCGGGGGGCTACACCTTC. This sequence joins TRBV7-2 and TRBJ1-2; D call uncertain. The CDR3 is made up of 14 amino acids. V dropped 3 bases and J dropped 8 bases, with 16 bases sitting between them. The germline V gene has CDR1 SGHTA and CDR2 FQGNSA.

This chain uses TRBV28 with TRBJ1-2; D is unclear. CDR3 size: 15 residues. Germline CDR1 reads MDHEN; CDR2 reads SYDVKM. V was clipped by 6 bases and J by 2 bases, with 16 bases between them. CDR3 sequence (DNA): TGTGCCAGCAGAGAAGAGGGAGGAAACAACTATGGCTACACCTTC. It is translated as CASREEGGNNYGYTF.

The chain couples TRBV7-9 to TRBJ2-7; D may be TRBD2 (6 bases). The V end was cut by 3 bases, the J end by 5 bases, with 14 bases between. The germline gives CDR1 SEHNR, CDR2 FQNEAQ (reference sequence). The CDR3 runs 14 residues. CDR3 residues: CASSLGQGGNEQYF. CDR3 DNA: TGTGCCAGCAGCTTGGGGCAGGGCGGGAACGAGCAGTACTTC.

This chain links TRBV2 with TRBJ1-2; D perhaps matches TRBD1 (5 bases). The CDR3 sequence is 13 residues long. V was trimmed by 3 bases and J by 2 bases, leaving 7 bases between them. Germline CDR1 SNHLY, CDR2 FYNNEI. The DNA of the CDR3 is TGTGCCAGCAGTGACGACAGAAACTATGGCTACACCTTC. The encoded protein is CASSDDRNYGYTF. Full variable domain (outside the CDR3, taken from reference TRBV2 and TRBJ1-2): EPEVTQTPSHQVTQMGQEVILRCVPISNHLYFYWYRQILGQKVEFLVSFYNNEISEKSEIFDDQFSVERPDGSNFTLKIRSTKLEDSAMYFCASSDDRNYGYTFGSGTRLTVV.

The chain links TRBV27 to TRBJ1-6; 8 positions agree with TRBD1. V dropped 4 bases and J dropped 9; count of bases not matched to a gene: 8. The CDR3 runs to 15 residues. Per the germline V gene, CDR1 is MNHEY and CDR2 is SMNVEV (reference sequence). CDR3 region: CASSYRTGSISPLHF. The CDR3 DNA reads TGTGCCAGCAGTTATAGGACAGGGTCGATTTCACCCCTCCACTTT.

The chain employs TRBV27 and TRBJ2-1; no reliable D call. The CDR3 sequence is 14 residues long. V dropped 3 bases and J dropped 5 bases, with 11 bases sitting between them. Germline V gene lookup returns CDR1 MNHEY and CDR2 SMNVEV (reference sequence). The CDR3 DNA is TGTGCCAGCAGTTTCTCACAGAGACACAATGAGCAGTTCTTC. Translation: CASSFSQRHNEQFF.

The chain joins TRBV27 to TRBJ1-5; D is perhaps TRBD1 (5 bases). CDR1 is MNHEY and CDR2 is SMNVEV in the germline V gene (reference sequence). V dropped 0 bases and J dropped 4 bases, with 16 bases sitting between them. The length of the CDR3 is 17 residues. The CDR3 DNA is TGTGCCAGCAGTTTATCGGGACTCGGACGTTGGAATCAGCCCCAGCATTTT. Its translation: CASSLSGLGRWNQPQHF.

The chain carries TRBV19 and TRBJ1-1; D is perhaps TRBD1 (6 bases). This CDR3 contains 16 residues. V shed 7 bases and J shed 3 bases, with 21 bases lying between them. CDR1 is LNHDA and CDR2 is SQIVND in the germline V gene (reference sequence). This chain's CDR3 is CASKGELGFLDTEAFF. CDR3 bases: TGTGCCAGTAAGGGGGAATTGGGTTTTTTGGACACTGAAGCTTTCTTT.

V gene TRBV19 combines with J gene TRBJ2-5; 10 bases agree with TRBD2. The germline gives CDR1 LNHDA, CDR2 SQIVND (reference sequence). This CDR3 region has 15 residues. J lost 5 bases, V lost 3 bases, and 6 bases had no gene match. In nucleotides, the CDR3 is TGTGCCAGTAGTATGCTAGCGGGGGCCCAGGAGACCCAGTACTTC. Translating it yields CASSMLAGAQETQYF.

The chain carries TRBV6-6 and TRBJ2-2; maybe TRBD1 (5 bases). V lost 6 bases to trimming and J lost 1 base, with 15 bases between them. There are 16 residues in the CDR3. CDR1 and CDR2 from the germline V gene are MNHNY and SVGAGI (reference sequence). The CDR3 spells CASRLVQTGNTGELFF. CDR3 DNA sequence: TGTGCCAGCAGGCTCGTTCAAACAGGGAACACCGGGGAGCTGTTTTTT.

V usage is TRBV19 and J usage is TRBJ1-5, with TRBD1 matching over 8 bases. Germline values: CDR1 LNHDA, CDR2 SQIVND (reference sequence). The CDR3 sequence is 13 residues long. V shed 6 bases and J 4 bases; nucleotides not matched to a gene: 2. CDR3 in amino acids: CASSRDRNQPQHF. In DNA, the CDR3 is TGTGCCAGTAGCCGGGACAGGAATCAGCCCCAGCATTTT.

As DNA, the CDR3 is TGCGCCAGCAGCCAAGTTACTAGCGGGAGTGGTACGCAGTATTTT. This sequence encodes CASSQVTSGSGTQYF. This chain links TRBV4-1 with TRBJ2-3; 11 nucleotides align to TRBD2. With V trimmed by 1 base and J by 8 bases, 5 bases remained unmatched. The CDR3 extends over 15 amino acids. Germline CDR1 MGHRA, CDR2 YSYEKL.

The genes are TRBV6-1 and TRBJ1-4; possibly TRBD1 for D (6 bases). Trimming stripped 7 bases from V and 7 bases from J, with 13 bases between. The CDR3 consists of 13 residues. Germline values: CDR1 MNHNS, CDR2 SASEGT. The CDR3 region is CASTQGRSEKLFF. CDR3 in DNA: TGTGCCAGCACCCAGGGGCGAAGTGAAAAACTGTTTTTT.

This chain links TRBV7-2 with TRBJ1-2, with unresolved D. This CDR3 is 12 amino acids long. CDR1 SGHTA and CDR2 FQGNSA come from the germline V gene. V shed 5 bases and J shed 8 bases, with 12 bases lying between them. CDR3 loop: CASSLAAGGYTF. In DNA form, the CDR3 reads TGTGCCAGCAGCCTGGCGGCCGGGGGCTACACCTTC.

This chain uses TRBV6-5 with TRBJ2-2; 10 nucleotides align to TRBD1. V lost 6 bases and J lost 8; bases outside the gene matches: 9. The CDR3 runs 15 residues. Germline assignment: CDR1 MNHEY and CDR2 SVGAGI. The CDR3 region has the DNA TGTGCCAGCAGAGCCCGACAGGGGGCTAAAGGGGAGCTGTTTTTT. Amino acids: CASRARQGAKGELFF.

The CDR3 here is CASSFYLAGYEQFF. The DNA for the CDR3 is TGTGCCAGCAGCTTCTACCTAGCGGGATATGAGCAGTTCTTC. The rearrangement uses TRBV5-6 and TRBJ2-1; 9 bases map to TRBD2. Germline-derived CDR1 and CDR2 are SGHDT and YYEEEE. CDR3 length: 14 amino acids. The trim removed 2 bases at V and 8 bases at J, leaving 5 bases unmatched.